Below, one T cell receptor (beta chain) is given with its context. In the authors' methods: Cell counts per sample came from amplifying reference gene primers. Method: immunoSEQ multiplex PCR; TCRdb's copy keeps in-frame clones and lacks some. V and J calls and clone size follow that table, whereas D and trimming were derived from the DNA. The profile shows 300,000 to 350,000 clones, around 89% of them singletons. These data belong to a study of blood T cell repertoires in COVID-19. Study-level information: Spain, Italy and the United States supplied samples that represented acute and convalescent COVID-19.

Germline V gives CDR1 KGHSH, CDR2 LQKENI. The CDR3 extends over 16 amino acids. The V gene end was trimmed by 2 bases and the J gene end by 4 bases; junction bases not matched to a gene: 7. The chain carries TRBV18 and TRBJ1-1; TRBD1 matches at 10 bases. The clonotype originates from a woman under 30 with acute COVID-19. The sequencing input was PBMCs or T cells enriched from blood (not recorded which). Here the CDR3 reads CASSPGTGVGTTEAFF. DNA of the CDR3: TGTGCCAGCTCACCAGGGACAGGGGTTGGTACCACTGAAGCTTTCTTT. Complete variable domain (other parts from reference TRBV18 and TRBJ1-1): NAGVMQNPRHLVRRRGQEARLRCSPMKGHSHVYWYRQLPEEGLKFMVYLQKENIIDESGMPKERFSAEFPKEGPSILRIQQVVRGDSAAYFCASSPGTGVGTTEAFFGQGTRLTVV.